Listed below are T cell receptor beta chains from one sample, sequenced in a study of CD8 T cells in ankylosing spondylitis. TCRdb passed the 5' RACE reads through MiXCR, listing each CDR3 protein once. The sample includes 100,000 to 150,000 distinct CDR3 sequences, around 7% seen only once; the top ten take approximately 12%. The sequenced sample consisted of blood, either unsorted or a sorted T cell fraction (not recorded which). The receptors come from a male donor with ankylosing spondylitis or in good health (not recorded which). Each CDR3 is given with its conserved first and last residue. The order of the fields is CDR3 length, V gene, D gene, clone size, J gene, CDR3 DNA, CDR3 protein. The D gene is left open where the match is weak. Size is stated as once, few, many, or a class for an expanded clone.

14	TRBV10-3	NA	many	TRBJ1-4	TGTGCCATCAGTGTCGGAAGGGATGGCGAAAAACTGTTTTTT	CAISVGRDGEKLFF
12	TRBV5-5	NA	many	TRBJ2-7	TGTGCCAGCAGCGTCCCGTTAGACGAGCAGTACTTC	CASSVPLDEQYF
11	TRBV30	NA	many	TRBJ1-1	TGTGCCTGCTTGGGGAACACTGAAGCTTTCTTT	CACLGNTEAFF
14	TRBV7-2	TRBD1	many	TRBJ1-2	TGTGCCAGCAGCTACAACCAGGGGGACTATGGCTACACCTTC	CASSYNQGDYGYTF
14	TRBV4-2	TRBD1	few	TRBJ2-7	TGTGCCAGCAGCCATGAAGGACAGGGGTACGAGCAGTACTTC	CASSHEGQGYEQYF
16	TRBV4-2	TRBD2	many	TRBJ2-2	TGTGCCAGCAGCCAAGACTCTAGCGGGGAAACCGGGGAGCTGTTTTTT	CASSQDSSGETGELFF
13	TRBV20-1	NA	many	TRBJ1-3	TGCAGTGCTAGCACGGGCGTCGGAAACACCATATATTTT	CSASTGVGNTIYF
15	TRBV20-1	NA	many	TRBJ2-3	TGCAGTGCTAGATCCGGTCTGGTGGGCCCAGATACGCAGTATTTT	CSARSGLVGPDTQYF
15	TRBV20-1	TRBD2	many	TRBJ2-1	TGCAGTGCTAGATCCCCGGTGGGGCGGGAGTATGAGCAGTTCTTC	CSARSPVGREYEQFF
15	TRBV4-3	TRBD2	few	TRBJ2-7	TGCGCCAGCAGCCAAGTCCCTAGCGGGATCTACGAGCAGTACTTC	CASSQVPSGIYEQYF
14	TRBV7-6	NA	many	TRBJ2-3	TGTGCCAGCAGCAACCCAGGGTTCGCAGATACGCAGTATTTT	CASSNPGFADTQYF
12	TRBV20-1	NA	many	TRBJ1-2	TGCAGTGCGGTGGCGGGGGCTGGTGGCTACACCTTC	CSAVAGAGGYTF
16	TRBV4-1	TRBD1	many	TRBJ1-1	TGCGCCAGCAGCCAAGATCCGGGCAGGGGGGGCACTGAAGCTTTCTTT	CASSQDPGRGGTEAFF
15	TRBV27	TRBD1	many	TRBJ1-5	TGTGCCAGCAGTCCGTCGGACAGGGGAGGTCAGCCCCAGCATTTT	CASSPSDRGGQPQHF
14	TRBV9	TRBD1	many	TRBJ2-5	TGTGCCAGCAGCGTAGACAGGGGCCATGAGACCCAGTACTTC	CASSVDRGHETQYF
11	TRBV30	TRBD1	many	TRBJ1-1	TGTGCCTGGAGTGTAAAACAGGGGGCTTTCTTT	CAWSVKQGAFF
15	TRBV15	NA	few	TRBJ1-2	TGTGCCACCAGCAGAGTTAGGCCGGGAAGCTATGGCTACACCTTC	CATSRVRPGSYGYTF
15	TRBV5-1	NA	many	TRBJ2-1	TGCGCCAGCCAGCTGGGGACACCATCCTACAATGAGCAGTTCTTC	CASQLGTPSYNEQFF
15	TRBV20-1	TRBD2	many	TRBJ2-7	TGCAGTGCGACTGGGACTAGCGGGGACTCCTACGAGCAGTACTTC	CSATGTSGDSYEQYF
17	TRBV25-1	TRBD1	many	TRBJ1-1	TGTGCCAGCAGTGAATATGTCGTCGGGACAGAAAACACTGAAGCTTTCTTT	CASSEYVVGTENTEAFF